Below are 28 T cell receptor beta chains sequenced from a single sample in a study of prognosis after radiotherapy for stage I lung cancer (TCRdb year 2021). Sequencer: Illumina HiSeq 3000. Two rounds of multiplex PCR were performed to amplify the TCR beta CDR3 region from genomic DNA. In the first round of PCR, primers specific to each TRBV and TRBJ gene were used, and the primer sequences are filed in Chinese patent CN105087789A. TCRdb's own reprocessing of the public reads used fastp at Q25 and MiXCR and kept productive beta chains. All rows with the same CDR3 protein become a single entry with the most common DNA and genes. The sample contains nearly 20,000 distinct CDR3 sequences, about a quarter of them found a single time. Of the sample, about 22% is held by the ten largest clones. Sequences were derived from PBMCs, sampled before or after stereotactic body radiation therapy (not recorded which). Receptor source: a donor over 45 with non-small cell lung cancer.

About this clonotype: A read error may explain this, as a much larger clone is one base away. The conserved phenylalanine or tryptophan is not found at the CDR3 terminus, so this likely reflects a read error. The CDR3 loop reads CAGRGQETQYL. DNA of the CDR3: TGTGCCGGGCGGGGGCAAGAGACCCAGTACCTC. The V and J genes are TRBV6-2 or TRBV6-3 and TRBJ2-5; 7 bases are shared with TRBD2. This CDR3 contains 11 residues. Germline CDR1 and CDR2: MNHEY and SVGEGT. The V and J ends lost 11 bases and 2 bases, in that order; junction bases with no gene match: 2.

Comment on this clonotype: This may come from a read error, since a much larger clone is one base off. The CDR3 bases are TGCAGTGCTAGACCCTCAAGGGCATGGGCTGAAGCTTTCTTT. Translation gives CSARPSRAWAEAFF. The chain combines TRBV20-1 with TRBJ1-1; no definite D call. CDR1 and CDR2 (germline): DFQATT, SNEGSKA (reference sequence). The length of the CDR3 is 14 residues. Trimming left V 2 bases short and J 6 bases short, with 16 bases between.

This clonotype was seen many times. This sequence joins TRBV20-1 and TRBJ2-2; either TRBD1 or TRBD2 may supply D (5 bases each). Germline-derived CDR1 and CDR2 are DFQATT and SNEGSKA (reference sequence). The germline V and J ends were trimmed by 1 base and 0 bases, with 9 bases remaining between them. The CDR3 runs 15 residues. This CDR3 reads CSARVGGANTGELFF. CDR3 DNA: TGCAGTGCTAGAGTTGGGGGAGCGAACACCGGGGAGCTGTTTTTT.

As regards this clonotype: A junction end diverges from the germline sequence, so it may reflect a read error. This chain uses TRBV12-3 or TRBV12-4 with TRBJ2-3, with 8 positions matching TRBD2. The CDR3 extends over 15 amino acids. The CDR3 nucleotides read TGTGCCAGCACCGGCACGGGAGGGCTTGCATATACACAGTATTTT. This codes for CASTGTGGLAYTQYF.

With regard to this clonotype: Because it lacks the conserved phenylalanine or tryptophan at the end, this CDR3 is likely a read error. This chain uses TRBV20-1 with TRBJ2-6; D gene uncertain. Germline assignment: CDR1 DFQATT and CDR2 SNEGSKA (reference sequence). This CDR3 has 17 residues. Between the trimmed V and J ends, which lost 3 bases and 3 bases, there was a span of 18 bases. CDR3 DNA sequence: TGCAGTGCTAGTGATCATATACCGTCAGGTGGGGCCAACGTCCTGACTTTG. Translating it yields CSASDHIPSGGANVLTL.

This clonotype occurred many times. The CDR3 reads CAWSATSGTIGELFF. The CDR3 nucleotides are TGTGCCTGGAGTGCGACTAGCGGGACGATCGGGGAGCTGTTTTTT. The chain joins TRBV30 to TRBJ2-2, with TRBD2 matching 11 bases. This CDR3 spans 15 amino acids. Germline lookup yields CDR1 GTSNPN and CDR2 SVGIG (reference sequence). With V trimmed by 1 base and J by 7 bases, 5 bases remained unmatched.

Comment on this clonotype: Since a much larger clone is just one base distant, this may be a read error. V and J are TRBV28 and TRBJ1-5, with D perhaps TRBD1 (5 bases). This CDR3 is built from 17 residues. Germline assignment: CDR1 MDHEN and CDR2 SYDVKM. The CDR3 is CASSVTEGLYSSQPQHF. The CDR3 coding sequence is TGTGCCAGCAGCGTGACAGAGGGCCTGTATAGCAGTCAGCCCCAGCATTTT.

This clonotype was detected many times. The CDR3 DNA sequence: TGTGCCAGCACCCTGATCGAAAGCTCTGGGGCCAACGTCCTGACTTTC. Translated: CASTLIESSGANVLTF. The chain carries TRBV13 and TRBJ2-6; D is undetermined. The CDR3 consists of 16 residues. The V and J ends lost 7 bases and 0 bases respectively, with 13 bases between them. Germline CDR1 and CDR2: PRHDT and FYEKMQ (reference sequence).

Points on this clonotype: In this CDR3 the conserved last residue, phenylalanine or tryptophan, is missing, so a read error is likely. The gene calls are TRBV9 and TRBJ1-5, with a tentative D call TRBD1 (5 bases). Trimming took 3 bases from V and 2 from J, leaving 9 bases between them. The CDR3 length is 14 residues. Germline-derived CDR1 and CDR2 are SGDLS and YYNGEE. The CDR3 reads CASSADIGNQPQHL. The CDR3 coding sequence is TGTGCCAGCAGCGCGGACATTGGCAATCAGCCCCAGCATTTA.

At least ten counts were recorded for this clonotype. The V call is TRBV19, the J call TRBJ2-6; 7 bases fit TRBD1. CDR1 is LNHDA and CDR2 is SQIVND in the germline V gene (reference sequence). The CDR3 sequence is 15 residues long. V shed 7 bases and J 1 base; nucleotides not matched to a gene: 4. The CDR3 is CASTDRQSGANVLTF. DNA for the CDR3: TGTGCCAGTACGGACAGGCAGTCTGGGGCCAACGTCCTGACTTTC.

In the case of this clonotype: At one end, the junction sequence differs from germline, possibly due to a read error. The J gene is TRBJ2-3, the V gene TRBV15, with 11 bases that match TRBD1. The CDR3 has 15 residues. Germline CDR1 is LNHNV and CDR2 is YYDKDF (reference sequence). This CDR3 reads CATILDRGRTDTQYF. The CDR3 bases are TGCGCCACCATCCTGGACAGGGGGCGGACAGATACGCAGTATTTT.

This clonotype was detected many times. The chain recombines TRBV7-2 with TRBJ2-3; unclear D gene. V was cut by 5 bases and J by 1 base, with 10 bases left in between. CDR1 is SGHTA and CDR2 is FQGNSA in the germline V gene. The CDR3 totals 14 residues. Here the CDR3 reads CASSVSPGTDTQYF. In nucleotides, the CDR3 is TGTGCCAGCAGCGTAAGCCCAGGCACAGATACGCAGTATTTT. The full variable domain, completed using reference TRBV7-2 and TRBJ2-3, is GAGVSQSPSNKVTEKGKDVELRCDPISGHTALYWYRQSLGQGLEFLIYFQGNSAPDKSGLPSDRFSAERTGGSVSTLTIQRTQQEDSAVYLCASSVSPGTDTQYFGPGTRLTVL.

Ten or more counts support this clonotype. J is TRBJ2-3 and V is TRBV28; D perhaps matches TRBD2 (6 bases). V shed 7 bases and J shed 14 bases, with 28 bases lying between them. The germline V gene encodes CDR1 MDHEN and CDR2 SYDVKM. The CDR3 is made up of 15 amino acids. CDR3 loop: CASNRAGSVKRERYF. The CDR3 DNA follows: TGTGCCAGCAACAGAGCGGGTTCGGTCAAGAGGGAGCGGTATTTT.

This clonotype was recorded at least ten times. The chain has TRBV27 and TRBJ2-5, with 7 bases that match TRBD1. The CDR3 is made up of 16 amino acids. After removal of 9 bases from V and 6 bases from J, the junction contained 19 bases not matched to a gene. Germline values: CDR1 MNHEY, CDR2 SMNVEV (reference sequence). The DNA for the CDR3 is TGTGCCAGGTTCTGGGACAGATCGGTTCCTCGGAAGACCCAGTACTTC. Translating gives CARFWDRSVPRKTQYF.

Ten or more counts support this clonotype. CDR3 nucleotides: TGTGCCAGCAGTGAAGCGCTGGCAGATACGCAGTATTTT. The encoded protein is CASSEALADTQYF. This chain uses TRBV2 with TRBJ2-3; D gene ambiguous. Germline V CDR1 and CDR2: SNHLY, FYNNEI. Trimming cost V 0 bases and J 4 bases, with 5 bases left between them. This CDR3 contains 13 residues.

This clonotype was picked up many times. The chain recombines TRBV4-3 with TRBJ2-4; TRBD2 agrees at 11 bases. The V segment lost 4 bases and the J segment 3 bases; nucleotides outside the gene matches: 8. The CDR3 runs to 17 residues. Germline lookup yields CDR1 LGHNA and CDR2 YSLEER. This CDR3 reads CASSPGLAESYKNIQYF. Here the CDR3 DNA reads TGCGCCAGCAGCCCGGGACTAGCGGAATCTTACAAAAACATTCAGTACTTC.

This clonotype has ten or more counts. Written as DNA, the CDR3 is TGTGCCAGCAGTGACAGGGGCCTCCTAATCAATGAGCAGTTCTTC. This gives the protein CASSDRGLLINEQFF. The chain joins TRBV6-2 or TRBV6-3 to TRBJ2-1; 8 nucleotides match TRBD1. Germline CDR1 MNHEY, CDR2 SVGEGT. This CDR3 comprises 15 residues. Losses at the gene ends were 5 bases for V and 6 bases for J; bases not matched to a gene: 9.

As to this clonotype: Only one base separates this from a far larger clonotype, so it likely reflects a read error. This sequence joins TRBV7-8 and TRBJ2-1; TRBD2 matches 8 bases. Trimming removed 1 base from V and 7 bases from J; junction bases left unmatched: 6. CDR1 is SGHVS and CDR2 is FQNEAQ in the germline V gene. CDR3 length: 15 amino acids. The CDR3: CASSLVGTRGNEQFF. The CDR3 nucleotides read TGTGCCAGCAGCTTAGTCGGGACTAGAGGTAATGAGCAGTTCTTC. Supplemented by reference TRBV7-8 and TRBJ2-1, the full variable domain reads GAGVSQSPRYKVAKRGQDVALRCDPISGHVSLFWYQQALGQGPEFLTYFQNEAQLDKSGLPSDRFFAERPEGSVSTLKIQRTQQEDSAVYLCASSLVGTRGNEQFFGPGTRLTVL.

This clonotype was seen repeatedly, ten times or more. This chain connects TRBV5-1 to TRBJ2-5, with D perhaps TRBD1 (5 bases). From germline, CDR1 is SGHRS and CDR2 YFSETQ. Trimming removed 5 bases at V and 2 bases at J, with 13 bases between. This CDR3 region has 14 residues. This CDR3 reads CASSSPHRQETQYF. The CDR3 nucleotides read TGCGCCAGCAGTTCCCCCCACAGGCAAGAGACCCAGTACTTC.

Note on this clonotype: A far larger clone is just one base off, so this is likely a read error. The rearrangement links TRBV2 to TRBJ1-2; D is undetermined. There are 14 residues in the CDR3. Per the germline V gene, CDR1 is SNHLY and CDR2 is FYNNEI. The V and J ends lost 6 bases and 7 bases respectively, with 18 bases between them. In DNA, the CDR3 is TGTGCCAGCAGCCCGTCCTGGGGTAGGACTGGCTACACCTTC. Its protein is CASSPSWGRTGYTF.

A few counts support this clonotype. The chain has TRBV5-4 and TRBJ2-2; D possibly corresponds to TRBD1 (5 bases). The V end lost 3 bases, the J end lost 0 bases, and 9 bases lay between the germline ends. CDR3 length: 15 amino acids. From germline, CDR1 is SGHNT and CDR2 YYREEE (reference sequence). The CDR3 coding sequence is TGTGCCAGCAGCTCCGACAGCGCGAACACCGGGGAGCTGTTTTTT. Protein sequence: CASSSDSANTGELFF.

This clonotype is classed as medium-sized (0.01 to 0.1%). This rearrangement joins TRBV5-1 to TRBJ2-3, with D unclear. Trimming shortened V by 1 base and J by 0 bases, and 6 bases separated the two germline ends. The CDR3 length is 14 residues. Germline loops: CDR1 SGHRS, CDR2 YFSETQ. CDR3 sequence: CASSLSGSTDTQYF. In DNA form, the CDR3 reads TGCGCCAGCAGCTTGAGTGGGAGCACAGATACGCAGTATTTT.

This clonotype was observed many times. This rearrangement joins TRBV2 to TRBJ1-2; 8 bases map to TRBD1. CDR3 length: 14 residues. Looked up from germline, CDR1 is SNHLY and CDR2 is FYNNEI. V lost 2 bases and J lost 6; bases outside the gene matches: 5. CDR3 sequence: CASSERTGRHGYTF. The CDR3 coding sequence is TGTGCCAGCAGTGAACGGACAGGGAGGCATGGCTACACCTTC. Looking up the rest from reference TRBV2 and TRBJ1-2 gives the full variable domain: EPEVTQTPSHQVTQMGQEVILRCVPISNHLYFYWYRQILGQKVEFLVSFYNNEISEKSEIFDDQFSVERPDGSNFTLKIRSTKLEDSAMYFCASSERTGRHGYTFGSGTRLTVV.

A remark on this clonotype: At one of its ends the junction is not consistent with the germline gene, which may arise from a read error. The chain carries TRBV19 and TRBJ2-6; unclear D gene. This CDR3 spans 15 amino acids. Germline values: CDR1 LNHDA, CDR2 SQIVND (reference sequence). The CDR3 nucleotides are TGTGCCAGTAGTATCAAAGTCTCTGGAGCCAACGTCCTGACTTTC. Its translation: CASSIKVSGANVLTF.

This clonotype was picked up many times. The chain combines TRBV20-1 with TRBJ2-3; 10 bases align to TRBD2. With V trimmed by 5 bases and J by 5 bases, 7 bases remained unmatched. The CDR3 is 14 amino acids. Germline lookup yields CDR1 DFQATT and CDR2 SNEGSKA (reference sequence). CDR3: CSAQREGRQDTQYF. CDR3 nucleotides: TGCAGTGCTCAGCGGGAGGGCCGTCAAGATACGCAGTATTTT.

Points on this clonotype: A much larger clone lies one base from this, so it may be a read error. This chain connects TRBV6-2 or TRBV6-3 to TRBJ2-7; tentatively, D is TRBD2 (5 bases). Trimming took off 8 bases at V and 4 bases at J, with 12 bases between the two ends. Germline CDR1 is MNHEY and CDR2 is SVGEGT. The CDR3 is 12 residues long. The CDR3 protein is CASPVRGYEQYF. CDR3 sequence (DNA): TGTGCCAGCCCCGTTCGGGGATACGAGCAGTACTTC.

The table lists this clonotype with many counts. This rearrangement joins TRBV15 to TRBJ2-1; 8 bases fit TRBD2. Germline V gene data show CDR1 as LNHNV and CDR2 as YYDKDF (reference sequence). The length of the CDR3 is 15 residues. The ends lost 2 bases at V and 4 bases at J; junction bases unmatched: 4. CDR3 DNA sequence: TGTGCCACCAGCAGATCGCGGGAGGTTTACAATGAGCAGTTCTTC. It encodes CATSRSREVYNEQFF. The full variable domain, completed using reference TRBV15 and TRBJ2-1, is DAMVIQNPRYQVTQFGKPVTLSCSQTLNHNVMYWYQQKSSQAPKLLFHYYDKDFNNEADTPDNFQSRRPNTSFCFLDIRSPGLGDTAMYLCATSRSREVYNEQFFGPGTRLTVL.

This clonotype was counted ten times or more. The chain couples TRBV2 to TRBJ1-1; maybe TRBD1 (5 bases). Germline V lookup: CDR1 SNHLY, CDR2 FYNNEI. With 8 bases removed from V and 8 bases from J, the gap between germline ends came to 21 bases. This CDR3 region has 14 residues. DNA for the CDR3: TGTGCCAGCCGGGACCTCGGGGAGATGTCGGAAGCTTTCTTT. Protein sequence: CASRDLGEMSEAFF.